A single sample is the source of the 21 T cell receptor beta chains below, sequenced in a study of cytomegalovirus exposure and HLA in healthy donors. TCRdb keeps only in-frame clones here, not all; method: immunoSEQ multiplex PCR. Counted here are around 71,000 clones, just under 95% occurring once; the ten biggest clones make up about 1.5%. The material sequenced was PBMCs. Receptors were obtained from a man aged 18-30 years in good health and CMV-seropositive.

The chain joins TRBV5-6 to TRBJ2-6, with TRBD1 identical over 9 bases. The CDR3 has 18 residues. J gave up 4 bases and V 2 bases, and 10 bases lay outside the gene matches. CDR1 and CDR2 (germline): SGHDT, YYEEEE. In DNA form, the CDR3 reads TGTGCCAGCAGCTTAATTTTACAGGGGGCGCCCGGGGCCAACGTCCTGACTTTC. Its protein product is CASSLILQGAPGANVLTF.

Here the CDR3 reads CASRRGDYEQYF. The CDR3 bases are TGTGCCAGCAGACGCGGGGACTACGAGCAGTACTTC. The genes are TRBV2 and TRBJ2-7, with D possibly matching TRBD2 (6 bases). CDR3 length: 12 residues. Germline V lookup: CDR1 SNHLY, CDR2 FYNNEI. The ends were cut back, 6 bases at V and 3 bases at J, with 9 bases in the middle.

This chain joins TRBV7-6 and TRBJ1-1; D may be TRBD1 (6 bases). Trimming removed 4 bases from V and 0 bases from J, with 12 bases in between. CDR3 size: 15 residues. Germline values: CDR1 SGHVS, CDR2 FNYEAQ. In DNA form, the CDR3 reads TGTGCCAGCAGCTCCCGACAGGCCGTGAACACTGAAGCTTTCTTT. It specifies CASSSRQAVNTEAFF. Based on the CDR3 plus reference TRBV7-6 and TRBJ1-1, the full variable domain is GAGVSQSPRYKVTKRGQDVALRCDPISGHVSLYWYRQALGQGPEFLTYFNYEAQQDKSGLPNDRFSAERPEGSISTLTIQRTEQRDSAMYRCASSSRQAVNTEAFFGQGTRLTVV.

The chain links TRBV6-1 to TRBJ1-3; TRBD1 matches at 7 bases. This CDR3 region has 14 residues. Germline loops: CDR1 MNHNS, CDR2 SASEGT. The V gene end was trimmed by 5 bases and the J gene end by 5 bases; junction bases not matched to a gene: 6. CDR3: CASSPRTGRNTIYF. CDR3 bases: TGTGCCAGCAGTCCTCGGACAGGCAGAAACACCATATATTTT.

The V gene is TRBV5-1, the J gene TRBJ2-3; 13 nucleotides line up with TRBD2. The CDR3 covers 16 residues. The germline gives CDR1 SGHRS, CDR2 YFSETQ. Unmatched junction bases numbered 4, after V lost 3 bases and J lost 3 bases. The DNA for the CDR3 is TGCGCCAGCAGCTATGGGACTAGCGGGAAAACAGATACGCAGTATTTT. It codes for CASSYGTSGKTDTQYF.

This chain links TRBV5-4 with TRBJ2-1; TRBD2 matches at 10 bases. V lost 2 bases and J lost 6; bases outside the gene matches: 5. Germline values: CDR1 SGHNT, CDR2 YYREEE (reference sequence). This CDR3 is 15 amino acids long. In DNA form, the CDR3 reads TGTGCCAGCAGCTTAGAACTAGCGGGGCTCAATGAGCAGTTCTTC. It is translated as CASSLELAGLNEQFF.

V gene TRBV2 combines with J gene TRBJ2-1, with 14 positions matching TRBD2. This CDR3 is built from 18 residues. Germline values: CDR1 SNHLY, CDR2 FYNNEI. J gave up 0 bases and V 6 bases, and 7 bases lay outside the gene matches. This CDR3 reads CASRGTSGGPSSYNEQFF. The DNA for the CDR3 is TGTGCCAGCAGGGGGACTAGCGGGGGCCCGAGCTCCTACAATGAGCAGTTCTTC.

The V call is TRBV28, the J call TRBJ1-1; possibly TRBD1 for D (6 bases). Trimming removed 3 bases from V and 4 bases from J, with 6 bases in between. Germline V gives CDR1 MDHEN, CDR2 SYDVKM. The CDR3 is made up of 12 amino acids. CDR3 sequence: CASSLGATEAFF. The CDR3 DNA reads as TGTGCCAGCAGTTTGGGGGCCACTGAAGCTTTCTTT.

The gene calls are TRBV28 and TRBJ2-7; D is undetermined. Trimming cost V 5 bases and J 2 bases, with 13 bases left between them. CDR3 length: 14 amino acids. Germline V CDR1 and CDR2: MDHEN, SYDVKM. The CDR3: CASSEVRNTYEQYF. The DNA for the CDR3 is TGTGCCAGCAGTGAGGTGCGGAACACCTACGAGCAGTACTTC.

V usage is TRBV5-1 and J usage is TRBJ2-5, with D perhaps TRBD1 (6 bases). The CDR3 covers 15 residues. Trimming left V 2 bases short and J 4 bases short, with 15 bases between. Germline CDR1 is SGHRS and CDR2 is YFSETQ. The CDR3: CASSFDSARGETQYF. CDR3 bases: TGCGCCAGCAGCTTTGATAGCGCCAGGGGAGAGACCCAGTACTTC.

This sequence joins TRBV28 and TRBJ2-7, with TRBD2 identical over 11 bases. This CDR3 is built from 19 residues. The junction had 13 bases not matched to a gene; V was cut back by 3 bases and J by 0 bases. Germline CDR1 MDHEN, CDR2 SYDVKM. Written as DNA, the CDR3 is TGTGCCAGCAGTTTGAGGGGGGCACGGGGGACTAGCGGCTCCTACGAGCAGTACTTC. This codes for CASSLRGARGTSGSYEQYF.

This chain links TRBV5-1 with TRBJ1-5; the D gene is possibly TRBD1 (6 bases). The V gene lost 4 bases and the J gene lost 5 bases, with 10 bases spanning the gap. The CDR3 contains 13 residues. Germline loops: CDR1 SGHRS, CDR2 YFSETQ. CDR3 bases: TGCGCCAGCAGCCTGGGGGGCGATCAGCCCCAGCATTTT. Encoded protein: CASSLGGDQPQHF.

V gene TRBV4-2 combines with J gene TRBJ2-3, with D tentatively TRBD2 (6 bases). Germline V gene data show CDR1 as LGHNA and CDR2 as YNFKEQ. Trimming took 1 base from V and 1 from J, leaving 9 bases between them. The CDR3 runs 15 residues. The CDR3 coding sequence is TGTGCCAGCAGCCAAGCGGGGACTGGCACAGATACGCAGTATTTT. It is translated as CASSQAGTGTDTQYF.

This clone has only one observation. This chain uses TRBV6-1 with TRBJ1-6; D is undetermined. CDR1 and CDR2 from the germline V gene are MNHNS and SASEGT. V lost 2 bases to trimming and J lost 5 bases, with 7 bases between them. The CDR3 covers 14 residues. CDR3 loop: CASSEWRNNSPLHF. The CDR3 DNA follows: TGTGCCAGCAGTGAATGGCGGAATAATTCACCCCTCCACTTT.

The genes are TRBV19 and TRBJ2-7, with a weak D call TRBD2 (6 bases). This CDR3 is built from 14 residues. Deletions cut 6 bases from V and 0 bases from J, with 12 bases between. CDR1 and CDR2 from the germline V gene are LNHDA and SQIVND (reference sequence). CDR3 nucleotide sequence: TGTGCCAGTAGCGATCTAGCGAACTCCTACGAGCAGTACTTC. Translation: CASSDLANSYEQYF.

This clone was observed once. The CDR3 DNA sequence: TGTGCCAGCAGCGTAGACCAGGGACAGGGAGGTGGCTACACCTTC. The encoded protein is CASSVDQGQGGGYTF. The chain couples TRBV9 to TRBJ1-2, with TRBD1 identical over 9 bases. V trimming: 0 bases; J trimming: 7 bases; junction bases outside the gene matches: 7. There are 15 residues in the CDR3. From germline, CDR1 is SGDLS and CDR2 YYNGEE.

This chain links TRBV7-9 with TRBJ1-3; a weak D match, TRBD1 (5 bases). V was cut by 3 bases and J by 2 bases, with 17 bases left in between. This CDR3 contains 17 residues. Germline V gene lookup returns CDR1 SEHNR and CDR2 FQNEAQ (reference sequence). As DNA, the CDR3 is TGTGCCAGCAGCTTGACCTGGGGGGGTATTCCTGGAAACACCATATATTTT. Translating it yields CASSLTWGGIPGNTIYF.

This chain links TRBV14 with TRBJ2-5; D perhaps matches TRBD2 (5 bases). Germline lookup yields CDR1 SGHDN and CDR2 FVKESK. The CDR3 runs 13 residues. Trimming removed 0 bases from V and 7 bases from J, with 9 bases in between. CDR3: CASSQDRGSTQYF. The CDR3 DNA follows: TGTGCCAGCAGCCAAGATCGGGGTTCGACCCAGTACTTC.

V and J are TRBV27 and TRBJ2-1; 16 nucleotides align to TRBD2. The CDR3 is 15 residues long. The V and J ends lost 9 bases and 10 bases, in that order; junction bases with no gene match: 9. Germline CDR1 and CDR2: MNHEY and SMNVEV (reference sequence). CDR3 DNA: TGTGCCAGTCAGGGACTAGCGGGAGGGCCTGGGGAGCAGTTCTTC. Encoded protein: CASQGLAGGPGEQFF.

The chain couples TRBV7-3 to TRBJ2-1, with 7 positions matching TRBD2. Germline V gene lookup returns CDR1 SGHTA and CDR2 FQGTGA. The CDR3 extends over 14 amino acids. Losses at the gene ends were 4 bases for V and 6 bases for J; bases not matched to a gene: 6. CDR3: CASSSSGALNEQFF. As DNA, the CDR3 is TGTGCCAGCAGCTCGAGCGGGGCCCTCAATGAGCAGTTCTTC.

The V gene is TRBV5-1, the J gene TRBJ2-3, with 7 bases aligning to TRBD2. V lost 3 bases, J lost 6 bases, and 4 bases stayed unmatched. Germline CDR1 SGHRS, CDR2 YFSETQ. CDR3 length equals 13 residues. The CDR3 here is CASSSLLADTQYF. Here the CDR3 DNA reads TGCGCCAGCAGCTCACTACTAGCGGATACGCAGTATTTT.